Following are 10 T cell receptor beta chains from one sample sequenced in a study of shared clonotypes between healthy human individuals. The data were produced by immunoSEQ multiplex PCR, yet TCRdb's version contains in-frame clones alone and is incomplete. The sample consists of about half a million clones, 60% to 85% of them appearing once. Sequencing was performed on PBMCs. These receptors were obtained from a middle-aged woman in good health. Some clones in this sample may be carry-over from other donors' samples.

The chain carries TRBV25-1 and TRBJ2-5, with 12 bases fitting TRBD1. The CDR3 spans 16 residues. V trimming: 2 bases; J trimming: 5 bases; junction bases outside the gene matches: 6. From germline, CDR1 is MGHDK and CDR2 SYGVNS. CDR3 DNA sequence: TGTGCCAGCAGTGAAGGGGGGACAGGGGGCGCGGAGACCCAGTACTTC. This translates into CASSEGGTGGAETQYF. The full variable domain, rest sourced from reference TRBV25-1 and TRBJ2-5, is EADIYQTPRYLVIGTGKKITLECSQTMGHDKMYWYQQDPGMELHLIHYSYGVNSTEKGDLSSESTVSRIRTEHFPLTLESARPSHTSQYLCASSEGGTGGAETQYFGPGTRLLVL.

Worth noting for this clone: This specimen includes other DNA sequences encoding the same CDR3. The chain has TRBV5-1 and TRBJ1-4; D not certain. V dropped 0 bases and J dropped 8 bases, with 11 bases sitting between them. The V gene's germline CDR1 is SGHRS and CDR2 YFSETQ. The CDR3 covers 14 residues. As DNA, the CDR3 is TGCGCCAGCAGCTTGGAACGGGGTGACGAAAAACTGTTTTTT. Translation gives CASSLERGDEKLFF.

This clone was recorded a few times. The J gene is TRBJ2-7, the V gene TRBV4-1; the match to TRBD2 covers 11 bases. The J segment lost 6 bases and the V segment lost 0 bases, leaving 4 bases of the junction unmatched. Germline loops: CDR1 MGHRA, CDR2 YSYEKL. The CDR3 is made up of 15 amino acids. Here the CDR3 reads CASSQETSGSAEQYF. Written as DNA, the CDR3 is TGCGCCAGCAGCCAAGAAACTAGCGGGAGCGCCGAGCAGTACTTC.

This clone has only one observation. This chain connects TRBV11-2 to TRBJ2-3; D may match TRBD1 or TRBD2 (5 bases each). The germline V gene encodes CDR1 SGHAT and CDR2 FQNNGV. Trimming shortened V by 1 base and J by 1 base, and 15 bases separated the two germline ends. This CDR3 has 17 residues. CDR3 sequence (DNA): TGTGCCAGCAGCTTAGCCGGGACGCCTAAGGGCACAGATACGCAGTATTTT. This translates into CASSLAGTPKGTDTQYF.

The gene calls are TRBV29-1 and TRBJ2-3; 13 positions match TRBD2. The germline gives CDR1 SQVTM, CDR2 ANQGSEA. The CDR3 sequence is 15 residues long. The V gene end was trimmed by 4 bases and the J gene end by 2 bases; junction bases not matched to a gene: 3. CDR3 in DNA: TGCAGCGTTGGCGGACTAGCGGGAGCCACAGATACGCAGTATTTT. It specifies CSVGGLAGATDTQYF.

The chain joins TRBV18 to TRBJ2-1; 7 nucleotides line up with TRBD2. V shed 4 bases and J 0 bases; nucleotides not matched to a gene: 3. CDR1 KGHSH and CDR2 LQKENI come from the germline V gene. This CDR3 is 15 amino acids long. Here the CDR3 DNA reads TGTGCCAGCTCACGGGGCGGGAGCTCCTACAATGAGCAGTTCTTC. Translation gives CASSRGGSSYNEQFF.

V usage is TRBV4-1 and J usage is TRBJ2-1, with a tentative D call TRBD1 (5 bases). The CDR3 sequence is 18 residues long. The V gene's germline CDR1 is MGHRA and CDR2 YSYEKL. The V end lost 0 bases, the J end lost 5 bases, and 20 bases lay between the germline ends. The CDR3: CASSQEIRVRSFDNEQFF. The CDR3 bases are TGCGCCAGCAGCCAAGAGATCAGGGTCAGGAGTTTCGACAATGAGCAGTTCTTC.

In this sample, this clone turned up once. The chain recombines TRBV27 with TRBJ1-5; weak D call: TRBD1 (6 bases). The CDR3 totals 15 residues. Germline V gives CDR1 MNHEY, CDR2 SMNVEV (reference sequence). Trimming pared 5 bases from V and 2 bases from J, leaving 13 bases between. The CDR3 DNA is TGTGCCAGCAGTCCACACGGGGGCGGCAATCAGCCCCAGCATTTT. Translated: CASSPHGGGNQPQHF.

This clone was seen more than once but under ten times. The gene calls are TRBV5-1 and TRBJ2-3; TRBD2 matches 9 bases. The CDR3 runs to 16 residues. Trimming cost V 0 bases and J 4 bases; bases outside gene matches: 6. The V gene's germline CDR1 is SGHRS and CDR2 YFSETQ. CDR3 coding DNA: TGCGCCAGCAGCTTGGGTGCGGGAGGGCGGTCAGATACGCAGTATTTT. Protein product: CASSLGAGGRSDTQYF.

This clone was counted only a few times. This chain connects TRBV19 to TRBJ2-2, with D maybe TRBD1 (5 bases). Trimming left V 4 bases short and J 1 base short, with 10 bases between. This CDR3 spans 15 amino acids. Germline CDR1 reads LNHDA; CDR2 reads SQIVND (reference sequence). The CDR3: CASSKDNLNTGELFF. In DNA, the CDR3 is TGTGCCAGTAGTAAGGACAACCTGAACACCGGGGAGCTGTTTTTT.